One sample yielded the 25 T cell receptor beta chains listed below, sequenced in a study of vaccination and CD4 T cells after COVID-19. The Oncomine TCR Beta short-read assay was applied to DNA of cultured CD4+ T cells. From the PCR reads, TCRdb called clonotypes with MiXCR, one entry per CDR3 protein. The sample includes around 21,000 distinct CDR3 sequences, 42% of them seen just once. Documented time point: late sampling 161 to 241 days after vaccination in a few convalescent patients. Described treatment: approximately 9-day PBMC culture with coronavirus spike peptide pools or control peptides (ViraFEST assay). These receptors' targets are unknown. The input for sequencing was CD4+ T cells from blood, cultured in vitro, taken about 7 months after SARS-CoV-2 vaccination. The receptor set was obtained from a human donor who had recovered from COVID-19.

Only a few counts were recorded for this clonotype. The V and J genes are TRBV10-3 and TRBJ2-5; unclear D gene. Germline V lookup: CDR1 ENHRY, CDR2 SYGVKD. The germline V and J ends were trimmed by 5 bases and 2 bases, with 9 bases remaining between them. CDR3 size: 13 residues. CDR3 sequence (DNA): TGTGCCATCAGTATCCAGCCTCAAGAGACCCAGTACTTC. As protein: CAISIQPQETQYF.

The table lists this clonotype with a few counts. The rearrangement uses TRBV20-1 and TRBJ2-3, with D tentatively TRBD2 (6 bases). The CDR3 sequence is 15 residues long. V was trimmed by 2 bases and J by 0 bases, leaving 12 bases between them. Germline assignment: CDR1 DFQATT and CDR2 SNEGSKA (reference sequence). The CDR3 protein is CSARSGTSSTDTQYF. The CDR3 DNA sequence: TGCAGTGCTAGATCCGGGACTTCTAGCACAGATACGCAGTATTTT.

The J gene is TRBJ2-5, the V gene TRBV20-1; the D is unclear. The CDR3 is made up of 12 amino acids. Germline V gene data show CDR1 as DFQATT and CDR2 as SNEGSKA (reference sequence). Trimming took off 3 bases at V and 2 bases at J, with 7 bases between the two ends. Here the CDR3 DNA reads TGCAGTGCTAGGCGAAGTCAAGAGACCCAGTACTTC. It translates to CSARRSQETQYF.

V is TRBV4-1 and J is TRBJ1-5; TRBD1 is a possible D gene (5 bases). The ends were cut back, 0 bases at V and 1 base at J, with 10 bases in the middle. The CDR3 is made up of 16 amino acids. Germline loops: CDR1 MGHRA, CDR2 YSYEKL. Here the CDR3 DNA reads TGCGCCAGCAGCCAAGATTCCGGGGCCAGCAATCAGCCCCAGCATTTT. It encodes CASSQDSGASNQPQHF.

The chain is built from TRBV15 and TRBJ2-3, with TRBD2 matching 8 bases. V shed 9 bases and J 4 bases; nucleotides not matched to a gene: 18. The CDR3 length is 17 residues. Germline V gives CDR1 LNHNV, CDR2 YYDKDF (reference sequence). The CDR3 DNA reads as TGTGCCACTTCCTTGGGTTTCGGCGGGAGGTACCCAGATACGCAGTATTTT. Its translation: CATSLGFGGRYPDTQYF.

The chain uses TRBV2 and TRBJ2-5; 7 nucleotides agree with TRBD1. With 6 bases clipped from V and 4 bases from J, the junction kept 8 bases outside the gene matches. This CDR3 has 14 amino acids. The germline V gene has CDR1 SNHLY and CDR2 FYNNEI. CDR3 nucleotide sequence: TGTGCCAGCAGGGTGACAGGGTCGGGAGAGACCCAGTACTTC. It encodes CASRVTGSGETQYF.

In its sample, this clonotype was seen once. The chain links TRBV7-3 to TRBJ2-3; a possible D gene is TRBD2 (7 bases). Trimming removed 2 bases at V and 4 bases at J, with 10 bases between. Germline CDR1 is SGHTA and CDR2 is FQGTGA. CDR3 length: 14 amino acids. In nucleotides, the CDR3 is TGTGCCAGCAGCTTAGGGGGGGCGGCAGATACGCAGTATTTT. The encoded protein is CASSLGGAADTQYF. Supplemented by reference TRBV7-3 and TRBJ2-3, the full variable domain reads GAGVSQTPSNKVTEKGKYVELRCDPISGHTALYWYRQSLGQGPEFLIYFQGTGAADDSGLPNDRFFAVRPEGSVSTLKIQRTERGDSAVYLCASSLGGAADTQYFGPGTRLTVL.

This clonotype has only a few counts. This rearrangement joins TRBV20-1 to TRBJ2-5, with D tentatively TRBD2 (5 bases). The CDR3 totals 13 residues. Germline-derived CDR1 and CDR2 are DFQATT and SNEGSKA (reference sequence). Trimming took 8 bases from V and 2 from J, leaving 15 bases between them. The CDR3 here is CSPLVARQETQYF. The CDR3 region has the DNA TGCAGTCCCCTCGTAGCGAGACAAGAGACCCAGTACTTC.

V usage is TRBV15 and J usage is TRBJ2-6; no clear D. Germline V gene lookup returns CDR1 LNHNV and CDR2 YYDKDF (reference sequence). CDR3 length: 16 residues. Trimming pared 8 bases from V and 0 bases from J, leaving 14 bases between. For the CDR3, the DNA is TGTGCCACCCTCCCGGACGGATCCTCTGGGGCCAACGTCCTGACTTTC. This translates into CATLPDGSSGANVLTF.

This rearrangement joins TRBV7-2 to TRBJ2-1; TRBD2 matches at 8 bases. CDR1 is SGHTA and CDR2 is FQGNSA in the germline V gene. Trimming at V came to 2 bases and at J to 8 bases, leaving 8 bases not matched to a gene. The CDR3 runs 15 residues. The CDR3 region has the DNA TGTGCCAGCAGCTTAACGAGCGGGAGCTTCCATGAGCAGTTCTTC. As protein: CASSLTSGSFHEQFF.

The chain links TRBV4-1 to TRBJ1-2; D gene ambiguous. V was clipped by 2 bases and J by 5 bases, with 12 bases between them. The CDR3 sequence is 14 residues long. Germline CDR1 MGHRA, CDR2 YSYEKL. The CDR3 here is CASSQRSQSYGYTF. The CDR3, as DNA: TGCGCCAGCAGCCAACGGTCCCAGTCTTATGGCTACACCTTC.

The rearrangement links TRBV4-1 to TRBJ2-3; D is unresolved. This CDR3 is 15 amino acids long. From germline, CDR1 is MGHRA and CDR2 YSYEKL. Trimming took 1 base from V and 2 from J, leaving 10 bases between them. The DNA of the CDR3 is TGCGCCAGCAGCCAAGTGGGCACCACCACAGATACGCAGTATTTT. It codes for CASSQVGTTTDTQYF.

V usage is TRBV10-3 and J usage is TRBJ2-1; D is possibly TRBD2 (6 bases). V lost 10 bases, J lost 2 bases, and 18 bases lay in between. Germline V gene data show CDR1 as ENHRY and CDR2 as SYGVKD. The CDR3 sequence is 15 residues long. CDR3 region: CATAPRGGTYNEQFF. Written as DNA, the CDR3 is TGTGCCACAGCCCCCCGTGGGGGGACCTACAATGAGCAGTTCTTC.

J is TRBJ1-6 and V is TRBV6-2 or TRBV6-3, with D tentatively TRBD1 (6 bases). Germline loops: CDR1 MNHEY, CDR2 SVGEGT. The CDR3 contains 14 residues. The V end was cut by 2 bases, the J end by 7 bases, with 9 bases between. CDR3 sequence: CASSYTGMNSPLHF. CDR3 nucleotides: TGTGCCAGCAGTTACACAGGGATGAATTCACCCCTCCACTTT.

The rearrangement links TRBV28 to TRBJ1-2; no clear D gene. Germline assignment: CDR1 MDHEN and CDR2 SYDVKM. V was clipped by 5 bases and J by 5 bases, with 6 bases between them. The CDR3 spans 11 residues. The CDR3 region is CASSALYGYTF. In nucleotides, the CDR3 is TGTGCCAGCAGTGCCCTGTATGGCTACACCTTC.

This clonotype was counted a single time. J is TRBJ2-1 and V is TRBV28; D may be TRBD2 (6 bases). This CDR3 comprises 15 residues. V was trimmed by 6 bases and J by 9 bases, leaving 21 bases between them. The germline CDR1 and CDR2 sequences are MDHEN and SYDVKM. This chain's CDR3 is CASSQPLPGEAEQFF. DNA for the CDR3: TGTGCCAGCAGCCAGCCTCTCCCGGGAGAGGCTGAGCAGTTCTTC.

J is TRBJ2-5 and V is TRBV5-4, with 13 bases that match TRBD2. This CDR3 region has 16 residues. V was clipped by 3 bases and J by 5 bases; unmatched bases: 7. Germline values: CDR1 SGHNT, CDR2 YYREEE (reference sequence). In DNA, the CDR3 is TGTGCCAGCAGCTCGACTAGCGGGAGGTCTGGTGAGACCCAGTACTTC. It translates to CASSSTSGRSGETQYF.

The chain combines TRBV7-3 with TRBJ2-7; TRBD2 aligns across 11 bases. Germline V lookup: CDR1 SGHTA, CDR2 FQGTGA. This CDR3 is built from 15 residues. J lost 2 bases, V lost 2 bases, and 2 bases had no gene match. The CDR3 reads CASSLLAGGPYEQYF. The CDR3 nucleotides read TGTGCCAGCAGCTTATTAGCGGGAGGGCCCTACGAGCAGTACTTC.

The rearrangement uses TRBV6-2 or TRBV6-3 and TRBJ1-5; D ambiguous. Germline V gene lookup returns CDR1 MNHEY and CDR2 SVGEGT. V was trimmed by 4 bases and J by 6 bases, leaving 16 bases between them. The CDR3 sequence is 15 residues long. CDR3 in amino acids: CASSSSVRGVQPQHF. CDR3 bases: TGTGCCAGCAGTTCGTCTGTCCGGGGTGTTCAGCCCCAGCATTTT.

The rearrangement joins TRBV6-1 to TRBJ2-3; 11 bases are shared with TRBD2. Trimming removed 7 bases from V and 0 bases from J; junction bases left unmatched: 9. CDR1 is MNHNS, CDR2 SASEGT, per germline. The CDR3 runs to 17 residues. In DNA, the CDR3 is TGTGCCAGCAAAGGACTAGCGGGCAAAGCTAGCACAGATACGCAGTATTTT. Encoded protein: CASKGLAGKASTDTQYF.

This clonotype was observed a few times. The J gene is TRBJ2-7, the V gene TRBV20-1, with 15 bases aligning to TRBD2. Germline V gene sequence: CDR1 DFQATT, CDR2 SNEGSKA (reference sequence). CDR3 length equals 18 residues. Germline trimming cut 0 bases from V and 3 bases from J; bases unmatched to any gene: 9. CDR3 coding DNA: TGCAGTGCTAGAGACCTGGGACTAGCGGGAGGTAGATTCTACGAGCAGTACTTC. It translates to CSARDLGLAGGRFYEQYF.

This clonotype appeared a few times. J is TRBJ2-1 and V is TRBV20-1; 8 bases fit TRBD2. Germline trimming cut 6 bases from V and 1 base from J; bases unmatched to any gene: 5. Germline CDR1 reads DFQATT; CDR2 reads SNEGSKA (reference sequence). The CDR3 has 14 amino acids. The CDR3 nucleotides are TGCAGTGCCAACGCGGGAGGATCCTACAATGAGCAGTTCTTC. Residues: CSANAGGSYNEQFF.

The rearrangement links TRBV20-1 to TRBJ1-5; 10 bases align to TRBD1. V gave up 1 base and J gave up 6 bases; unmatched junction bases: 6. Looked up from germline, CDR1 is DFQATT and CDR2 is SNEGSKA (reference sequence). The CDR3 spans 15 residues. CDR3 nucleotide sequence: TGCAGTGCTAGAGGACAGGGGGCGTGGGGTCAGCCCCAGCATTTT. The encoded protein is CSARGQGAWGQPQHF.

The genes are TRBV7-8 and TRBJ2-3; D could derive from TRBD1 or TRBD2 (6 bases each). Germline CDR1 and CDR2: SGHVS and FQNEAQ. The ends were cut back, 5 bases at V and 3 bases at J, with 15 bases in the middle. This CDR3 spans 15 amino acids. Here the CDR3 DNA reads TGTGCCAGCAGCATAGGGGGGAGCGGGACAGATACGCAGTATTTT. It translates to CASSIGGSGTDTQYF. Drawing the rest from reference TRBV7-8 and TRBJ2-3, the complete variable domain is GAGVSQSPRYKVAKRGQDVALRCDPISGHVSLFWYQQALGQGPEFLTYFQNEAQLDKSGLPSDRFFAERPEGSVSTLKIQRTQQEDSAVYLCASSIGGSGTDTQYFGPGTRLTVL.

This chain joins TRBV28 and TRBJ2-5; the D is unclear. The J call may be in error: the DNA end matches TRBJ2-7 better. Germline V CDR1 and CDR2: MDHEN, SYDVKM. CDR3 size: 12 residues. DNA for the CDR3: TGTGCCAGCAGTTTTGGCCTCTACGAGCAGTACTTC. Translating gives CASSFGLYEQYF.